This TCR beta chain was identified in a study of blood T cells in healthy people across ages. Overall study results and limits: Nothing was known about donor CMV status, and this possibly confounded expanded clonotype changes.

Through a sample-barcoded 5' primer and a J-beta primer mix, a second PCR was run for roughly 7 to 12 cycles. TCRdb itself ran the 5' RACE reads through MiXCR, one entry per CDR3 protein. Here the sample spans some 560,000 distinct CDR3 sequences, about 29% being singletons. The germline V gene encodes CDR1 SEHNR and CDR2 FQNEAQ (reference sequence). This CDR3 has 14 amino acids. V dropped 4 bases and J dropped 2 bases, with 12 bases sitting between them. As concerns this clonotype: What it binds is not known.

This sample also belongs to another study, concerning T cells of mothers and their children. That report notes: Every microgram of extracted RNA entered cDNA synthesis, around 1.5 ug per 15 ul.

This sequence originates from a boy between 2 and 15 years old in good health. Source material: blood. V is TRBV7-9 and J is TRBJ2-7, with D perhaps matching TRBD2 (5 bases). CDR3 coding DNA: TGTGCCAGCAGCTCGAATGACGGGACCTACGAGCAGTACTTC. Amino acid sequence: CASSSNDGTYEQYF.